This T cell receptor beta chain was sequenced during a study of T cells after yellow fever vaccination (dated by TCRdb to the late 2010s). With respect to the entire study: Libraries from fractions with low cell numbers were prepared with the SMART-Seq v4 Ultra Low Input RNA kit. To follow T-cell clones before and after primary and booster YFV17D yellow fever vaccination, bulk TCR alpha and beta repertoires were sequenced over time. Two healthy male donors made up the cohort, one aged 18 to 30 years and the other aged 30 to 39 years. Blood samples were taken at several timepoints before and after primary and secondary immunization, and bulk PBMC replicates and cell subsets were isolated.

Only a few counts were recorded for this clonotype. Its specific antigen is unknown. Base qualities are not recorded, but no much larger clone differs from it by a single base. Overall study results and their limits: Compared with the primary T-cell response, the secondary T-cell response was faster but weaker, reaching its peak on day 5 rather than on day 15. FACS-sorted repertoires could contain abundant contaminating clonotypes from the bulk population, so computational filtering was required. A small fraction of clonotypes showed up in both the CD4 and CD8 compartments, probably as a result of convergent recombination. Because the study included only a couple of donors, the extent to which the findings can be generalized is limited. After the booster, most clones that had expanded after primary vaccination were detected again (roughly 95% of CD4 and around nine tenths of CD8), suggesting broad maintenance of memory.

The sample's treatment or condition label, in plain terms: live attenuated yellow fever vaccine strain. PBMCs were isolated from peripheral blood using a standard Ficoll-Paque protocol. CD4 and CD8 T-cell fractions were isolated with Dynabeads CD4 and CD8 positive selection kits. TriZol was used to extract RNA from bulk PBMCs, CD4 and CD8 fractions, and dextramer-positive and dextramer-negative fractions. These reads were obtained on an Illumina NovaSeq 6000. TCR cDNA was made using 5'RACE template switching, a step that added a universal primer site and unique molecular identifiers. Priming for cDNA synthesis came from both the TCR alpha and TCR beta constant segments. Two PCR steps were used to amplify libraries, with sample barcodes and sequencing adapters being added in the second step. Sequencing of the libraries was done on either Illumina HiSeq 2500 (2x100 bp) or NovaSeq (2x150 bp). The source study handled its data this way. MIGEC handled demultiplexing of reads and collapsing into UMI consensus sequences, while MiXCR performed V(D)J alignment. Vaccine-responding clonotypes were identified with edgeR using replicate PBMC samples, with FDR below 0.01 and a log2 fold change above 5 up to day 15 being required. CD4 or CD8 identity was assigned to each bulk clonotype according to whether the clonotype was present at higher abundance in the sequenced CD4 repertoire or the sequenced CD8 repertoire. The raw public data were reprocessed by TCRdb itself: fastp quality trimming at Q25, MiXCR clonotype calling, in-frame beta chains only. Each CDR3 protein gets just one entry, which takes the most common genes and DNA from the rows behind it. These V and J calls originate from TCRdb's pipeline instead of the authors' own analysis. The sample data list 300,000 to 400,000 distinct CDR3 sequences, and approximately 12% of these were observed just once. About 3% of the sample belongs to the ten largest clones.

There are 14 amino acids in the CDR3, from cysteine to phenylalanine inclusive. Just CDR3 DNA is preserved here, 42 bases in frame from base 1. V sheds 1 base and J sheds 4 bases, leaving 9 bases between their ends. CDR1 LGHNA and CDR2 YSLEER are derived from the germline V gene. Here the sequenced sample was CD4+ T cells sorted from PBMCs, taken 15 days after the yellow fever booster vaccination. The chain is made from TRBV4-3 and TRBJ2-3, with the D gene uncertain. The TCR sequence derives from a man aged 18 to 29 who received the YFV17D yellow fever vaccine. The CDR3 protein is CASSQVGFADTQYF. DNA sequence: TGCGCCAGCAGCCAAGTCGGGTTCGCAGATACGCAGTATTTT.